One and the same sample provided the 19 T cell receptor beta chains below, sequenced in a study of somatic mutations in cytotoxic T cells in rheumatoid arthritis. The table came from immunoSEQ multiplex PCR; TCRdb's copy has only in-frame clones and leaves some out. Found here are nearly 11,000 clones, approximately 80% of them singletons; the top ten hold approximately 9.3%. The sample was CD8+ T cells sorted from blood. All receptors come from a woman in her sixties or seventies with rheumatoid arthritis.

This clone has only one observation. The chain uses TRBV10-3 and TRBJ2-1, with 12 positions matching TRBD2. The germline V gene has CDR1 ENHRY and CDR2 SYGVKD. V shed 5 bases and J 7 bases; nucleotides not matched to a gene: 3. There are 14 residues in the CDR3. The CDR3 bases are TGTGCCATCAGTCTAGCGGGAGGGCGGAATGAGCAGTTCTTC. It encodes CAISLAGGRNEQFF.

V usage is TRBV6-1 and J usage is TRBJ2-2; D gene ambiguous. Germline assignment: CDR1 MNHNS and CDR2 SASEGT. Trimming pared 1 base from V and 3 bases from J, leaving 3 bases between. The CDR3 contains 13 residues. The CDR3 is CASSEVYTGELFF. CDR3 in DNA: TGTGCCAGCAGTGAAGTCTACACCGGGGAGCTGTTTTTT.

The genes are TRBV27 and TRBJ2-4, with D unresolved. The CDR3 extends over 18 amino acids. The V end was cut by 5 bases, the J end by 0 bases, with 20 bases between. The V gene's germline CDR1 is MNHEY and CDR2 SMNVEV (reference sequence). CDR3 in amino acids: CASSPIDGTTLAKNIQYF. In DNA form, the CDR3 reads TGTGCCAGCAGTCCGATCGACGGCACGACTCTAGCCAAAAACATTCAGTACTTC.

The chain carries TRBV29-1 and TRBJ2-7; D remains unclear. This CDR3 spans 12 amino acids. Trimming removed 7 bases at V and 1 base at J, with 11 bases between. The germline V gene encodes CDR1 SQVTM and CDR2 ANQGSEA. The CDR3 bases are TGCAGCGCTCGATTGCGATCCTACGAGCAGTACTTC. Protein sequence: CSARLRSYEQYF.

This CDR3 reads CASSLYSGSSYEQYF. The DNA of the CDR3 is TGTGCCAGCAGTTTGTACAGCGGGAGCTCCTACGAGCAGTACTTC. The rearrangement links TRBV28 to TRBJ2-7, with 8 bases identical to TRBD2. The V segment lost 3 bases and the J segment 0 bases; nucleotides outside the gene matches: 4. This CDR3 comprises 15 residues. Germline CDR1 MDHEN, CDR2 SYDVKM.

The V gene is TRBV9, the J gene TRBJ1-1, with D perhaps TRBD1 (6 bases). The CDR3 loop spans 13 amino acids. Germline V gene sequence: CDR1 SGDLS, CDR2 YYNGEE. With 1 base removed from V and 5 bases from J, the gap between germline ends came to 9 bases. The CDR3 reads CASSVWQGTEAFF. As DNA, the CDR3 is TGTGCCAGCAGCGTATGGCAGGGGACTGAAGCTTTCTTT.

The chain combines TRBV7-2 with TRBJ2-7; D perhaps matches TRBD2 (6 bases). This CDR3 comprises 14 residues. Trimming left V 11 bases short and J 2 bases short, with 19 bases between. The V gene's germline CDR1 is SGHTA and CDR2 FQGNSA. The CDR3 sequence: CAVTRGMAAYEQYF. CDR3 sequence (DNA): TGTGCCGTAACCCGGGGGATGGCCGCCTACGAGCAGTACTTC. The variable domain in full, completed from reference TRBV7-2 and TRBJ2-7, reads GAGVSQSPSNKVTEKGKDVELRCDPISGHTALYWYRQSLGQGLEFLIYFQGNSAPDKSGLPSDRFSAERTGGSVSTLTIQRTQQEDSAVYLCAVTRGMAAYEQYFGPGTRLTVT.

V usage is TRBV4-1 and J usage is TRBJ1-5; D is possibly TRBD1 (6 bases). The germline gives CDR1 MGHRA, CDR2 YSYEKL. CDR3 size: 15 residues. The V end was cut by 1 base, the J end by 6 bases, with 13 bases between. The CDR3 DNA follows: TGCGCCAGCAGCCAAGGGGCAGGGGACGGTCAGCCCCAGCATTTT. Encoded protein: CASSQGAGDGQPQHF.

V usage is TRBV19 and J usage is TRBJ2-7; D perhaps matches TRBD1 (6 bases). Trimming pared 5 bases from V and 3 bases from J, leaving 20 bases between. Germline CDR1 is LNHDA and CDR2 is SQIVND (reference sequence). The CDR3 covers 16 residues. CDR3 region: CASSAGSGGLLYEQYF. The DNA of the CDR3 is TGTGCCAGTAGTGCTGGCAGTGGGGGCCTACTCTACGAGCAGTACTTC.

This clone was picked up a small number of times. CDR3 region: CASMRGDTTYEQYF. CDR3 DNA sequence: TGTGCCAGCATGAGAGGGGACACCACCTACGAGCAGTACTTC. The chain couples TRBV6-1 to TRBJ2-7, with a possible D match to TRBD1 (6 bases). CDR3 length equals 14 residues. CDR1 and CDR2 from the germline V gene are MNHNS and SASEGT. The V end lost 7 bases, the J end lost 2 bases, and 15 bases lay between the germline ends.

The V gene is TRBV28, the J gene TRBJ2-3; TRBD1 matches 9 bases. The CDR3 is 16 amino acids. With V trimmed by 4 bases and J by 0 bases, 5 bases remained unmatched. Per the germline V gene, CDR1 is MDHEN and CDR2 is SYDVKM. DNA for the CDR3: TGTGCCAGCAGTTGGGGACAGGGCGCTAGCACAGATACGCAGTATTTT. It codes for CASSWGQGASTDTQYF.

This clone came up once. The chain carries TRBV23-1 and TRBJ2-2, with D possibly matching TRBD2 (6 bases). TRBV23-1 has ORF status, its function being uncertain. This CDR3 is built from 18 residues. The V end lost 3 bases, the J end lost 4 bases, and 21 bases lay between the germline ends. CDR3 sequence reads: CASSHPLNGGPVTGELFF. The CDR3 region has the DNA TGCGCCAGCAGTCATCCGCTTAACGGAGGGCCGGTCACCGGGGAGCTGTTTTTT.

This rearrangement joins TRBV19 to TRBJ2-3; TRBD2 agrees at 10 bases. The J segment lost 4 bases and the V segment lost 5 bases, leaving 18 bases of the junction unmatched. This CDR3 region has 19 residues. Germline V gives CDR1 LNHDA, CDR2 SQIVND (reference sequence). The CDR3, as DNA: TGTGCCAGTAGTTCCGGAGTTTGGGCTAGCGGGAGTCTCTCAGATACGCAGTATTTT. As protein: CASSSGVWASGSLSDTQYF.

This sequence joins TRBV25-1 and TRBJ1-1; 9 bases are a match to TRBD1. Germline CDR1 reads MGHDK; CDR2 reads SYGVNS. CDR3 length equals 15 residues. Losses at the gene ends were 3 bases for V and 1 base for J; bases not matched to a gene: 3. The CDR3 region has the DNA TGTGCCAGCAGTGAGACAGGGGGTTGGAACACTGAAGCTTTCTTT. The encoded protein is CASSETGGWNTEAFF.

The chain recombines TRBV29-1 with TRBJ2-1; D not resolved. From germline, CDR1 is SQVTM and CDR2 ANQGSEA. The CDR3 is made up of 10 amino acids. The germline V and J ends were trimmed by 8 bases and 5 bases, with 7 bases remaining between them. The CDR3 nucleotides read TGCAGCTCCGTCCACAATGAGCAGTTCTTC. This translates into CSSVHNEQFF.

The chain recombines TRBV28 with TRBJ1-6, with TRBD1 matching 9 bases. The CDR3 has 15 residues. V lost 5 bases, J lost 9 bases, and 8 bases stayed unmatched. Germline values: CDR1 MDHEN, CDR2 SYDVKM. This chain's CDR3 is CASSPSVDRGSPLHF. The CDR3 DNA is TGTGCCAGCAGTCCGTCAGTGGACAGGGGTTCACCCCTCCACTTT.

This chain links TRBV13 with TRBJ2-7; the match to TRBD1 covers 9 bases. Losses at the gene ends were 5 bases for V and 1 base for J; bases not matched to a gene: 3. CDR1 and CDR2 from the germline V gene are PRHDT and FYEKMQ (reference sequence). The CDR3 is made up of 14 amino acids. CDR3 residues: CASSPGTGSYEQYF. As DNA, the CDR3 is TGTGCCAGCAGCCCCGGGACAGGGTCCTACGAGCAGTACTTC.

The rearrangement uses TRBV9 and TRBJ2-6, with TRBD1 identical over 8 bases. V dropped 1 base and J dropped 2; count of bases not matched to a gene: 11. Germline CDR1 and CDR2: SGDLS and YYNGEE. The CDR3 length is 19 residues. The CDR3 is CASSVPQGAVSPGANVLTF. For the CDR3, the DNA is TGTGCCAGCAGCGTACCTCAGGGGGCTGTCTCTCCTGGGGCCAACGTCCTGACTTTC.

This chain joins TRBV28 and TRBJ1-1, with unresolved D. CDR1 and CDR2 from the germline V gene are MDHEN and SYDVKM. This CDR3 contains 13 residues. The V end was cut by 2 bases, the J end by 2 bases, with 6 bases between. The CDR3 sequence is CASSLSHNTEAFF. In DNA form, the CDR3 reads TGTGCCAGCAGTTTAAGCCACAACACTGAAGCTTTCTTT.